One and the same sample provided the 24 T cell receptor beta chains below, sequenced in a study of lymphopenia after photon versus proton radiotherapy. The assay was immunoSEQ multiplex PCR, and TCRdb's table has in-frame clones only and misses some. The data hold under 20,000 clones, with roughly 90% observed a single time. The source material was peripheral blood, sampled from a patient treated with photon-based radiotherapy. The receptors were gathered from a woman aged 40 to 55 with cholangiocarcinoma.

The chain is built from TRBV6-5 and TRBJ2-1; TRBD2 matches at 9 bases. The trim removed 5 bases at V and 5 bases at J, leaving 7 bases unmatched. From germline, CDR1 is MNHEY and CDR2 SVGAGI. CDR3 length equals 15 residues. CDR3 DNA: TGTGCCAGCAGTACGGGACTAGCTCTAAACAATGAGCAGTTCTTC. It codes for CASSTGLALNNEQFF.

V gene TRBV29-1 combines with J gene TRBJ2-1, with 8 bases matching TRBD2. Trimming took 5 bases from V and 6 from J; bases not matched to a gene: 6. The CDR3 has 13 residues. Germline V CDR1 and CDR2: SQVTM, ANQGSEA. CDR3 protein: CSVILGGGNEQFF. In nucleotides, the CDR3 is TGCAGCGTTATCCTCGGGGGGGGCAATGAGCAGTTCTTC.

CDR3 sequence reads: CAWNAGVHTGELFF. CDR3 in DNA: TGTGCCTGGAATGCCGGGGTCCACACCGGGGAGCTGTTTTTT. J is TRBJ2-2 and V is TRBV30; D may be TRBD2 (5 bases). The V and J ends lost 4 bases and 3 bases respectively, with 12 bases between them. The germline CDR1 and CDR2 sequences are GTSNPN and SVGIG (reference sequence). The CDR3 loop spans 14 amino acids.

The chain links TRBV5-1 to TRBJ1-1; no clear D. The length of the CDR3 is 14 residues. Per the germline V gene, CDR1 is SGHRS and CDR2 is YFSETQ. V lost 4 bases and J lost 3, with 13 bases in between. Here the CDR3 reads CASSPPGVDTEAFF. CDR3 nucleotides: TGCGCCAGCAGCCCCCCCGGGGTTGACACTGAAGCTTTCTTT.

The rearrangement links TRBV30 to TRBJ2-2; D is undetermined. From germline, CDR1 is GTSNPN and CDR2 SVGIG (reference sequence). Deletions cut 4 bases from V and 0 bases from J, with 6 bases between. There are 13 residues in the CDR3. The CDR3 here is CAWTSSNTGELFF. CDR3 sequence (DNA): TGTGCCTGGACTTCGTCGAACACCGGGGAGCTGTTTTTT.

This clone was counted a single time. The rearrangement links TRBV27 to TRBJ1-5; D might be TRBD1 (5 bases). Germline V CDR1 and CDR2: MNHEY, SMNVEV (reference sequence). V was trimmed by 8 bases and J by 3 bases, leaving 11 bases between them. This CDR3 contains 13 residues. The CDR3 nucleotides are TGTGCCAGCTCATGGGGCGTCAATCAGCCCCAGCATTTT. This gives the protein CASSWGVNQPQHF.

The chain carries TRBV5-1 and TRBJ2-7; D ambiguous. Germline lookup yields CDR1 SGHRS and CDR2 YFSETQ. The CDR3 is made up of 15 amino acids. V lost 0 bases, J lost 0 bases, and 10 bases lay in between. CDR3 residues: CASSLGPESSYEQYF. The CDR3 DNA reads as TGCGCCAGCAGCTTGGGACCGGAGAGCTCCTACGAGCAGTACTTC. The variable domain in full, with the rest retrieved from reference TRBV5-1 and TRBJ2-7, is KAGVTQTPRYLIKTRGQQVTLSCSPISGHRSVSWYQQTPGQGLQFLFEYFSETQRNKGNFPGRFSGRQFSNSRSEMNVSTLELGDSALYLCASSLGPESSYEQYFGPGTRLTVT.

The chain joins TRBV6-1 to TRBJ2-2, with TRBD1 as a possible D gene (5 bases). Trimming took 6 bases from V and 5 from J, leaving 13 bases between them. Per germline, CDR1 MNHNS and CDR2 SASEGT. There are 14 residues in the CDR3. DNA for the CDR3: TGTGCCAGCAGGGGGAAGGGGTTAACCGGGGAGCTGTTTTTT. Its protein is CASRGKGLTGELFF.

The V and J genes are TRBV7-3 and TRBJ1-1; possibly TRBD1 for D (5 bases). The V and J ends lost 5 bases and 1 base respectively, with 8 bases between them. The CDR3 covers 13 residues. CDR1 is SGHTA, CDR2 FQGTGA, per germline. The CDR3 sequence is CASSRDPNTEAFF. CDR3 nucleotide sequence: TGTGCCAGCAGCCGGGACCCGAACACTGAAGCTTTCTTT.

The rearrangement uses TRBV2 and TRBJ2-7, with 16 positions matching TRBD2. Unmatched junction bases numbered 12, after V lost 6 bases and J lost 4 bases. The CDR3 is 18 residues long. Germline V gives CDR1 SNHLY, CDR2 FYNNEI. Here the CDR3 DNA reads TGTGCCAGCAGCCGCGGGACTAGCGGGGGGGCGTCCGTGTACGAGCAGTACTTC. Its protein product is CASSRGTSGGASVYEQYF.

V is TRBV6-6 and J is TRBJ1-5, with TRBD1 identical over 8 bases. Germline CDR1 MNHNY, CDR2 SVGAGI (reference sequence). The CDR3 contains 16 residues. V shed 0 bases, J shed 4 bases, and the junction held 5 bases outside the gene matches. The CDR3 spells CASSYSVTGENQPQHF. The DNA of the CDR3 is TGTGCCAGCAGTTACTCCGTGACAGGGGAGAATCAGCCCCAGCATTTT.

V and J are TRBV4-3 and TRBJ2-7, with D possibly matching TRBD2 (6 bases). The CDR3 is 13 residues long. Trimming stripped 1 base from V and 6 bases from J, with 10 bases between. Germline lookup yields CDR1 LGHNA and CDR2 YSLEER. This chain's CDR3 is CASSQGFGGEQYF. In nucleotides, the CDR3 is TGCGCCAGCAGCCAAGGGTTCGGGGGCGAGCAGTACTTC.

The V gene is TRBV19, the J gene TRBJ1-1; D is ambiguous. V lost 7 bases to trimming and J lost 5 bases, with 17 bases between them. Germline CDR1 reads LNHDA; CDR2 reads SQIVND (reference sequence). The CDR3 is 14 amino acids. In DNA, the CDR3 is TGTGCCAGTACGGTTTCAGCGGGAGGGACTGAAGCTTTCTTT. As protein: CASTVSAGGTEAFF.

The chain is built from TRBV5-5 and TRBJ2-2, with no clear D. The V gene's germline CDR1 is SGHKS and CDR2 YYEKEE (reference sequence). This CDR3 has 15 residues. V lost 2 bases to trimming and J lost 0 bases, with 8 bases between them. DNA for the CDR3: TGTGCCAGCAGCTTTAACACACCGAACACCGGGGAGCTGTTTTTT. Amino acid sequence: CASSFNTPNTGELFF.

V is TRBV27 and J is TRBJ1-2; D is uncertain. CDR3 length equals 14 residues. Trimming took off 6 bases at V and 8 bases at J, with 19 bases between the two ends. Germline values: CDR1 MNHEY, CDR2 SMNVEV (reference sequence). In DNA, the CDR3 is TGTGCCAGCAGACCGACTGATATAAGGGTAGGCTACACCTTC. Translation: CASRPTDIRVGYTF.

The chain carries TRBV19 and TRBJ2-3, with 13 bases lining up with TRBD2. This CDR3 is 16 amino acids long. The germline V gene encodes CDR1 LNHDA and CDR2 SQIVND (reference sequence). With V trimmed by 5 bases and J by 2 bases, 4 bases remained unmatched. CDR3 loop: CASSPTSGGTTDTQYF. The CDR3 DNA is TGTGCCAGTAGTCCGACTAGCGGGGGGACCACAGATACGCAGTATTTT.

V gene TRBV7-8 combines with J gene TRBJ2-5; the D gene is possibly TRBD1 (6 bases). The CDR3 is 13 amino acids. Trimming pared 7 bases from V and 1 base from J, leaving 10 bases between. CDR1 SGHVS and CDR2 FQNEAQ come from the germline V gene. For the CDR3, the DNA is TGTGCCAGCACGTCGGACAGCCAAGAGACCCAGTACTTC. This sequence encodes CASTSDSQETQYF.

The chain joins TRBV5-1 to TRBJ2-1; 11 bases are a match to TRBD2. CDR1 and CDR2 (germline): SGHRS, YFSETQ. Trimming cost V 5 bases and J 5 bases; bases outside gene matches: 3. This CDR3 has 14 amino acids. The CDR3 is CASSLAGGHNEQFF. CDR3 bases: TGCGCCAGCAGTCTAGCGGGAGGCCACAATGAGCAGTTCTTC. Supplemented by reference TRBV5-1 and TRBJ2-1, the full variable domain reads KAGVTQTPRYLIKTRGQQVTLSCSPISGHRSVSWYQQTPGQGLQFLFEYFSETQRNKGNFPGRFSGRQFSNSRSEMNVSTLELGDSALYLCASSLAGGHNEQFFGPGTRLTVL.

DNA for the CDR3: TGTGCCAGCAGCCCGATGACAGCTTACTCCTACAATGAGCAGTTCTTC. It codes for CASSPMTAYSYNEQFF. The chain is built from TRBV5-4 and TRBJ2-1; TRBD1 is a possible D gene (5 bases). The CDR3 sequence is 16 residues long. Trimming took off 4 bases at V and 0 bases at J, with 14 bases between the two ends. In germline, CDR1 is SGHNT, CDR2 YYREEE (reference sequence).

V is TRBV10-2 and J is TRBJ1-1; D unclear. With 8 bases removed from V and 5 bases from J, the gap between germline ends came to 15 bases. Germline V gene data show CDR1 as WSHSY and CDR2 as SAAADI. The CDR3 runs to 13 residues. This CDR3 reads CASSEGWNTEAFF. The CDR3 DNA follows: TGCGCCAGCTCCGAGGGTTGGAATACTGAAGCTTTCTTT.

The CDR3 protein is CASSAHAGGGTEAFF. CDR3 nucleotides: TGCGCCAGCAGTGCCCATGCCGGGGGAGGTACTGAAGCTTTCTTT. The V and J genes are TRBV10-1 and TRBJ1-1, with D perhaps matching TRBD1 (5 bases). Between the trimmed V and J ends, which lost 4 bases and 5 bases, there was a span of 17 bases. Per germline, CDR1 WNHNN and CDR2 SYGVQD (reference sequence). This CDR3 comprises 15 residues.

The chain links TRBV10-3 to TRBJ1-1; no clear D gene. In germline, CDR1 is ENHRY, CDR2 SYGVKD. This CDR3 region has 14 residues. V lost 0 bases to trimming and J lost 0 bases, with 5 bases between them. This CDR3 reads CAISESTMNTEAFF. DNA for the CDR3: TGTGCCATCAGTGAGTCGACAATGAACACTGAAGCTTTCTTT.

In DNA form, the CDR3 reads TGTGCCAGCAGCCCCGGTGGGGGGAAGAATGAAAAACTGTTTTTT. Residues: CASSPGGGKNEKLFF. The V and J genes are TRBV13 and TRBJ1-4; TRBD1 might be the D (5 bases). Per the germline V gene, CDR1 is PRHDT and CDR2 is FYEKMQ (reference sequence). The CDR3 contains 15 residues. Trimming cost V 5 bases and J 5 bases, with 15 bases left between them.

This clone has only a few counts. CDR3 protein: CASSLGSDAYEQYF. Here the CDR3 DNA reads TGTGCCAGCAGTTTAGGGTCAGACGCCTACGAGCAGTACTTC. The rearrangement uses TRBV28 and TRBJ2-7; the D is unclear. The V end lost 2 bases, the J end lost 2 bases, and 10 bases lay between the germline ends. Germline CDR1 MDHEN, CDR2 SYDVKM. This CDR3 region has 14 residues. The full variable domain, its missing parts supplied by reference TRBV28 and TRBJ2-7, is DVKVTQSSRYLVKRTGEKVFLECVQDMDHENMFWYRQDPGLGLRLIYFSYDVKMKEKGDIPEGYSVSREKKERFSLILESASTNQTSMYLCASSLGSDAYEQYFGPGTRLTVT.